These T cell receptor beta chains were read from a single sample in a study of Graves' ophthalmopathy and Graves' hyperthyroidism. Using its own MiXCR run on the multiplex PCR reads, TCRdb lists one record per CDR3 protein. The repertoire consists of about 620,000 distinct CDR3 sequences, with 22% occurring once and the leading ten covering approximately 6.5%. Sequenced material: peripheral blood. The receptors derive from a woman under 30 with stable Graves' hyperthyroidism. Some clones in this sample may be carry-over from other donors' samples. CDR3s include the opening cysteine and the closing phenylalanine or tryptophan.

TRBV12-3/TRBV12-4	TRBJ1-5	CASSLRVVEPQHF
TRBV6-6	TRBJ1-1	CASSSDRPTMNTEAFF
TRBV6-1	TRBJ1-1	CASTKHLNTEAFF
TRBV9	TRBJ1-5	CASSPRQGQQPQHF
TRBV20-1	TRBJ2-5	CSAIKLFQETQYF
TRBV20-1	TRBJ2-7	CSARATQTSGDEQYF
TRBV29-1	TRBJ2-7	CSVDWGRQGVYEQYF
TRBV10-3	TRBJ1-1	CAIKTYSGQGNTEAFF
TRBV20-1	TRBJ2-5	CSADSGKGEKTQYF
TRBV27	TRBJ2-5	CASSPTGRGGWETQYF